This T cell receptor (beta chain) was captured in a study of response to subunit inactivated influenza vaccine. A few counts support this clonotype. TCRdb itself ran the RT-PCR reads through MiXCR, one entry per CDR3 protein. The top ten hold approximately 2% of the sample, which has 530,000 or so distinct CDR3 sequences, about 25% seen once. V was pared by 0 bases and J by 7 bases, with 10 bases between. The germline V gene encodes CDR1 DFQATT and CDR2 SNEGSKA (reference sequence). This CDR3 spans 14 amino acids. The input for sequencing was CD4+ T cells sorted from PBMCs, taken 5 to 6 days after vaccination. The V call is TRBV20-1, the J call TRBJ1-6; a possible D gene is TRBD1 (6 bases). This TCR was sampled from a man aged 45-65 years who received an inactivated influenza vaccine. The CDR3 region has the DNA TGCAGTGCTAGAGATCAGGGGTTAAATTCACCCCTCCACTTT. Translating it yields CSARDQGLNSPLHF.